This TCR beta chain was sequenced for a study of somatic mutations in cytotoxic T cells in rheumatoid arthritis. This clone has a single count. Assay used: immunoSEQ multiplex PCR; TCRdb lists only in-frame clones, some missing. The table records about 10,000 clones, around 81% of them present only once. Germline trimming cut 5 bases from V and 11 bases from J; bases unmatched to any gene: 23. This CDR3 has 18 residues. Germline V gives CDR1 LNHDA, CDR2 SQIVND (reference sequence). The specimen was CD8+ T cells sorted from blood. This clonotype was obtained from an adult with rheumatoid arthritis. The V call is TRBV19, the J call TRBJ1-1, with 10 bases fitting TRBD1. This chain's CDR3 is CASSLQALFPGQGLGAFF. In DNA form, the CDR3 reads TGTGCCAGTAGTCTCCAAGCCCTCTTTCCGGGACAGGGGCTTGGGGCTTTCTTT.